This T cell receptor (beta chain) was identified during a study of cytomegalovirus exposure and HLA in healthy donors. General observations from the study: Reports described diagnosis of cytomegalovirus status by the classifier as highly specific and sensitive. Available immune exposure information covered CMV serostatus only.

CDR1 is SGHRS, CDR2 YFSETQ, per germline. Trimming pared 0 bases from V and 7 bases from J, leaving 16 bases between. The CDR3 has 15 residues. A remark on this clone: As yet, its antigen is unknown.

The PCR contained 60 Vbeta and 13 Jbeta primers. In the authors' methods: In a later analysis, of roughly 83 million unique beta chains, roughly 9.9 million appeared in at least two donors. Data came from immunoSEQ multiplex PCR; TCRdb stores just in-frame clones and leaves some out. That table supplies the V and J calls and clone size; D and trimming were determined from the DNA. The sample has under 200,000 clones; about an eighth are singletons. The sample consisted of PBMCs. The sequence derives from a man aged 45 to 65 in good health and CMV-seropositive. The J gene is TRBJ2-5, the V gene TRBV5-1; tentatively, D is TRBD1 (6 bases). This CDR3 is CASSLEGSGDGTQYF. CDR3 in DNA: TGCGCCAGCAGCTTGGAAGGTTCAGGGGACGGGACCCAGTACTTC.